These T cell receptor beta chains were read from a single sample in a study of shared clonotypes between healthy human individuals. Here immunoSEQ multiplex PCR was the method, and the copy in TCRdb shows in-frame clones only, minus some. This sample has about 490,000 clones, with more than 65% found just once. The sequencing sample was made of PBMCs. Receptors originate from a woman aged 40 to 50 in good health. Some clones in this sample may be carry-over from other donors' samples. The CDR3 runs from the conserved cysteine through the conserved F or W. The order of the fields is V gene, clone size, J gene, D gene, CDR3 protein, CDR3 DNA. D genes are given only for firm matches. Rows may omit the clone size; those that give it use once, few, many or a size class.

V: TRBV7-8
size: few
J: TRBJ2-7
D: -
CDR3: CASSPTGGLVYEQYF
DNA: TGTGCCAGCAGCCCCACCGGGGGCCTGGTCTACGAGCAGTACTTC

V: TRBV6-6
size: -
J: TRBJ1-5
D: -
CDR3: CASSLEGSQPQHF
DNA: TGTGCCAGCAGTTTAGAGGGATCTCAGCCCCAGCATTTT

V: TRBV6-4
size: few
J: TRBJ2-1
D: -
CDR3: CASSESGVADEQFF
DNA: TGTGCCAGCAGTGAATCAGGGGTTGCGGATGAGCAGTTCTTC

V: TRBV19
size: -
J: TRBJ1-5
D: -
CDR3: CASSIDWVGQPQHF
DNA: TGTGCCAGTAGTATAGATTGGGTGGGTCAGCCCCAGCATTTT

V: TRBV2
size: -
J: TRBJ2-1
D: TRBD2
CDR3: CASTGGVNEQFF
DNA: TGTGCCAGTACGGGAGGGGTCAATGAGCAGTTCTTC

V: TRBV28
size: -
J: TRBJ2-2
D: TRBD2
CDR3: CASRTGGRDTGELFF
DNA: TGTGCCAGCAGGACGGGCGGGAGGGACACCGGGGAGCTGTTTTTT

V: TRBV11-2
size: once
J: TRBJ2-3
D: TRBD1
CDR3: CASSLAGQGTDTQYF
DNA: TGTGCCAGCAGCTTAGCCGGACAGGGCACAGATACGCAGTATTTT

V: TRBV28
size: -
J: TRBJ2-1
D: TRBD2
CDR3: CASSKAGEGGNEQFF
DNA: TGTGCCAGCAGCAAAGCGGGAGAGGGGGGCAATGAGCAGTTCTTC

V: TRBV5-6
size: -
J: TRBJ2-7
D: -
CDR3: CASSLGGRGTEQYF
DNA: TGTGCCAGCAGCCTTGGGGGGCGGGGGACGGAGCAGTACTTC

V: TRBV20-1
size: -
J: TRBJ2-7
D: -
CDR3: CSARAGPEQYF
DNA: TGCAGTGCTAGAGCAGGACCCGAGCAGTACTTC

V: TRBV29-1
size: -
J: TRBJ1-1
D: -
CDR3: CSVSQNSGEAFF
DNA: TGCAGCGTTTCGCAGAATTCAGGAGAAGCTTTCTTT

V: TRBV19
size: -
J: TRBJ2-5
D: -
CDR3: CASSTIQTGRGTQYF
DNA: TGTGCCAGTAGTACGATCCAGACAGGGAGGGGGACCCAGTACTTC

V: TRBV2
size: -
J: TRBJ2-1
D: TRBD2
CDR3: CASSSGGYNEQFF
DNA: TGTGCCAGCAGTTCGGGAGGGTACAATGAGCAGTTCTTC

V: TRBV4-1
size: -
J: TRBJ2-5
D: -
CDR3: CASSQEGFEGAGETQYF
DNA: TGCGCCAGCAGCCAAGAAGGATTTGAGGGAGCGGGTGAGACCCAGTACTTC

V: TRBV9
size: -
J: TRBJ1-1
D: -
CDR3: CASSVINLANTEAFF
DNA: TGTGCCAGCAGCGTTATCAACCTGGCGAACACTGAAGCTTTCTTT

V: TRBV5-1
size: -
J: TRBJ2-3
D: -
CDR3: CASSLESDTQYF
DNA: TGCGCCAGCAGCTTGGAATCAGATACGCAGTATTTT

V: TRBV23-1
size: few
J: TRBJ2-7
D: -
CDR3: CASSLTACEQYF
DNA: TGCGCCAGCAGCCTGACGGCGTGCGAGCAGTACTTC

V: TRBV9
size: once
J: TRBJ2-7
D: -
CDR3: CASSVGSSYEQYF
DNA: TGTGCCAGCAGCGTAGGGAGCTCCTACGAGCAGTACTTC

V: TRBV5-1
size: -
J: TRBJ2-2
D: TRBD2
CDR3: CASSSLAGGDTGELFF
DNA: TGCGCCAGCAGCTCGCTAGCGGGAGGGGACACCGGGGAGCTGTTTTTT

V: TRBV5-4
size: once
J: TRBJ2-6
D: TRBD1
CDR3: CASKDRGSSGANVLTF
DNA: TGTGCCAGCAAGGACAGGGGATCTTCTGGGGCCAACGTCCTGACTTTC

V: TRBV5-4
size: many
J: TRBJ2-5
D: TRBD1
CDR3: CASSQEAGTGGETQYF
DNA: TGCGCCAGCAGCCAAGAAGCCGGGACAGGCGGTGAGACCCAGTACTTC

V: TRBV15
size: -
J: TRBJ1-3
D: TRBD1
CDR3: CATSRDRGSSGNTIYF
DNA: TGTGCCACCAGCAGGGACAGGGGGAGCTCTGGAAACACCATATATTTT

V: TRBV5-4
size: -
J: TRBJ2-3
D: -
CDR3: CASSLAGTGTDTQYF
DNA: TGTGCCAGCAGCTTGGCAGGGACGGGCACAGATACGCAGTATTTT

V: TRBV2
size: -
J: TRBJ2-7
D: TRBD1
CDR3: CASSNDRGISYEQYF
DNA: TGTGCCAGCAGCAACGACAGGGGGATAAGCTACGAGCAGTACTTC

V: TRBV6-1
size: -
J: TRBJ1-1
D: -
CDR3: CASTLSGEAFF
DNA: TGTGCCAGTACGCTCTCGGGGGAGGCTTTCTTT

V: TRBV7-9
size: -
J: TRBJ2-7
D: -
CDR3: CASSVSSYEQYF
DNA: TGTGCCAGCAGCGTGAGCTCCTACGAGCAGTACTTC

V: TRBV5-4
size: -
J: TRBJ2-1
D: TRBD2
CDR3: CASSPQGSGRSNEQFF
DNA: TGTGCCAGCAGCCCTCAGGGTAGCGGGAGGTCCAATGAGCAGTTCTTC